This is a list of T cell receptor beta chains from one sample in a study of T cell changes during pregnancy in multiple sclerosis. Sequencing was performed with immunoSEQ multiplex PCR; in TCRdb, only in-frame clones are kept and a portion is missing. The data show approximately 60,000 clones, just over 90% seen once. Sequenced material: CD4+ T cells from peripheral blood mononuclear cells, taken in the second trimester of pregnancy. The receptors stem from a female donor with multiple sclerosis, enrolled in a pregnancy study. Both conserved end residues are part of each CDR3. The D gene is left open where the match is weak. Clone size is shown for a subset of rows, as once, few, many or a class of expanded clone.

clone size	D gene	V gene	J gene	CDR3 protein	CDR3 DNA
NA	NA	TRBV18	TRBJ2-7	CASSPPGRTEQYF	TGTGCCAGCTCACCACCGGGGCGGACCGAGCAGTACTTC
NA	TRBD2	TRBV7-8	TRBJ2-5	CASSSRRLAGDRETQYF	TGTGCCAGCAGCTCCCGCCGACTAGCGGGAGATAGAGAGACCCAGTACTTC
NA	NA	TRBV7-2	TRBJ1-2	CASSSTVGYTF	TGTGCCAGCAGCTCGACAGTTGGCTACACCTTC
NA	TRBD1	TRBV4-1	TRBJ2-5	CASSQDRGQGPETQYF	TGCGCCAGCAGCCAAGACCGAGGACAGGGCCCAGAGACCCAGTACTTC
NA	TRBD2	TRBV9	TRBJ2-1	CASSVLPSGSLNEQFF	TGTGCCAGCAGCGTATTACCTAGCGGGAGTCTCAATGAGCAGTTCTTC
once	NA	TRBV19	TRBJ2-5	CASSINGQETQYF	TGTGCCAGTAGTATAAACGGGCAAGAGACCCAGTACTTC
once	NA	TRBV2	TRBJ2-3	CASSEGPGTDTQYF	TGTGCCAGCAGTGAAGGGCCTGGCACAGATACGCAGTATTTT
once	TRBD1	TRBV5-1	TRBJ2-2	CASSFSPQGANGELFF	TGCGCCAGCAGCTTTTCCCCACAGGGGGCCAACGGGGAGCTGTTTTTT
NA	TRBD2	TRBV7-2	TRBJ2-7	CASSLAGGSYEQYF	TGTGCCAGCAGCTTAGCGGGGGGGTCCTACGAGCAGTACTTC
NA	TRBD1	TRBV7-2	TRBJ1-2	CASSLSGTAVLGYTF	TGTGCCAGCAGCTTATCCGGGACAGCGGTGCTTGGCTACACCTTC
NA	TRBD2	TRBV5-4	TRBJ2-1	CASSRPRVSSGTSGRYEQFF	TGTGCCAGCTCCAGACCCAGGGTAAGTTCGGGGACTAGCGGGAGGTATGAGCAGTTCTTC
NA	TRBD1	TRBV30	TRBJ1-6	CAWSGDRANSPLHF	TGTGCCTGGAGTGGGGACAGGGCGAATTCACCCCTCCACTTT
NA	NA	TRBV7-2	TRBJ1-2	CASSLGAVNYGYTF	TGTGCCAGCAGCTTAGGGGCAGTCAACTATGGCTACACCTTC
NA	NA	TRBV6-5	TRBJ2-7	CASSPPATAEQYF	TGTGCCAGCAGTCCACCAGCGACCGCCGAGCAGTACTTC
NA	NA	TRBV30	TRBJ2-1	CAWSWQTYNEQFF	TGTGCCTGGAGTTGGCAGACCTACAATGAGCAGTTCTTC
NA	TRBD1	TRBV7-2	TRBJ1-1	CASSRDRVLMNTEAFF	TGTGCCAGCAGCCGTGACAGGGTACTAATGAACACTGAAGCTTTCTTT
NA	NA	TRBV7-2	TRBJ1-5	CASSLDYSNQPQHF	TGTGCCAGCAGCTTAGATTATAGCAATCAGCCCCAGCATTTT
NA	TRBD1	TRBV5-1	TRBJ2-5	CASSPLRTGQQETQYF	TGCGCCAGCAGCCCCCTCAGGACAGGGCAACAAGAGACCCAGTACTTC
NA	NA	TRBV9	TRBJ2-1	CASSVAIGGTGQLNEQFF	TGTGCCAGCAGCGTAGCGATCGGTGGAACAGGCCAGCTCAATGAGCAGTTCTTC
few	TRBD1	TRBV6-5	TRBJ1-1	CASSYRGSGGKTEAFF	TGTGCCAGCAGTTACAGGGGGTCAGGGGGTAAGACTGAAGCTTTCTTT
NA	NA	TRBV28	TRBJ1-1	CASSSGSQMNTEAFF	TGTGCCAGCAGTTCGGGATCCCAAATGAACACTGAAGCTTTCTTT
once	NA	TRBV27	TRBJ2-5	CASSPLAVLQETQYF	TGTGCCAGCAGTCCCTTGGCAGTCCTCCAAGAGACCCAGTACTTC
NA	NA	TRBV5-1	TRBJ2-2	CASSTPGRGATGELFF	TGCGCCAGCAGCACCCCCGGGAGAGGTGCTACCGGGGAGCTGTTTTTT
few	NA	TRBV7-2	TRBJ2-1	CASSLATTGEQFF	TGTGCCAGCAGCTTGGCTACTACCGGTGAGCAGTTCTTC
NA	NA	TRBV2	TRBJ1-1	CASSGAFGGRTEAFF	TGTGCCAGCAGTGGCGCTTTCGGGGGGCGAACTGAAGCTTTCTTT
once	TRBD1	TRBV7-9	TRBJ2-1	CASSLAAGTGVGEQFF	TGTGCCAGCAGCTTAGCGGCCGGGACAGGGGTGGGTGAGCAGTTCTTC
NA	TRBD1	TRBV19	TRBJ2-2	CASRGNRGLMVTGELFF	TGTGCCAGTAGGGGTAACAGGGGGCTAATGGTAACCGGGGAGCTGTTTTTT
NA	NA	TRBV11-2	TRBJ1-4	CASAEDTSNEKLFF	TGTGCCAGCGCCGAAGACACCTCTAATGAAAAACTGTTTTTT
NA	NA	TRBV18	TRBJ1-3	CASSPPRRTGGNTIYF	TGTGCCAGCTCACCCCCCAGACGAACGGGGGGAAACACCATATATTTT